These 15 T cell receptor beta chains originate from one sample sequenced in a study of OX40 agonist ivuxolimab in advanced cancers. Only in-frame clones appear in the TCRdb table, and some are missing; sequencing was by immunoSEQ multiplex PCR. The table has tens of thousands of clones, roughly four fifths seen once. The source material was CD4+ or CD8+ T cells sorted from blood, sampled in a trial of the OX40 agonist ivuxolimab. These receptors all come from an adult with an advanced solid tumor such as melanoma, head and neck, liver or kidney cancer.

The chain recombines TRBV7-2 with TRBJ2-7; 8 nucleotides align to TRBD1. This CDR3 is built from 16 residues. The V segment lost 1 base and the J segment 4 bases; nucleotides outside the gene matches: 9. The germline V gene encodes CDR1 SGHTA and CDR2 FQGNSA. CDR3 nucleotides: TGTGCCAGCAGCTTAGAAAGGGGGACAGGAACTTACGAGCAGTACTTC. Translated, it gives CASSLERGTGTYEQYF.

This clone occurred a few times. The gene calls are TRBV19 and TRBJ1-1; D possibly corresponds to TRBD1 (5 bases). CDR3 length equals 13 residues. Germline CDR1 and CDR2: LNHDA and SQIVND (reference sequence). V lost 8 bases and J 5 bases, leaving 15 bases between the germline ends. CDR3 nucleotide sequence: TGTGCCAGTGAGGGGCAGCAGAGGACTGAAGCTTTCTTT. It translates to CASEGQQRTEAFF.

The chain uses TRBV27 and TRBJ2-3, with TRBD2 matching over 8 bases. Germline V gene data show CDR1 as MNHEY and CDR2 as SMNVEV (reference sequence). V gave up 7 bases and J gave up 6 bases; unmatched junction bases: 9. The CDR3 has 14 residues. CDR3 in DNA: TGTGCCAGCAAGGAGCGGGAGCTCGCGGATACGCAGTATTTT. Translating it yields CASKERELADTQYF.

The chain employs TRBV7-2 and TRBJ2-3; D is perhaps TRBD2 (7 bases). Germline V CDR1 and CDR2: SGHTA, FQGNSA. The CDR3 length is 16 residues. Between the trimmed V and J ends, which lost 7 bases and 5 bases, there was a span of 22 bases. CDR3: CASILRGGGTLDTQYF. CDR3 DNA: TGTGCCAGCATCCTTAGGGGGGGAGGTACCTTAGATACGCAGTATTTT.

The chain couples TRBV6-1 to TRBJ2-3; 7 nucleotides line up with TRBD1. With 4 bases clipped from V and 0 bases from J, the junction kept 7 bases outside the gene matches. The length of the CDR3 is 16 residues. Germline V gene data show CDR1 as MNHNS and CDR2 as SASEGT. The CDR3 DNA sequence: TGTGCCAGCAGTGCCCGGGACAGTTTTAGCACAGATACGCAGTATTTT. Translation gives CASSARDSFSTDTQYF.

CDR3 nucleotides: TGTGCCGGAACAGGGGAACCCTCCTACAATGAGCAGTTCTTC. It codes for CAGTGEPSYNEQFF. J is TRBJ2-1 and V is TRBV2; TRBD1 agrees at 7 bases. This CDR3 contains 14 residues. The junction had 7 bases not matched to a gene; V was cut back by 11 bases and J by 0 bases. The germline V gene encodes CDR1 SNHLY and CDR2 FYNNEI.

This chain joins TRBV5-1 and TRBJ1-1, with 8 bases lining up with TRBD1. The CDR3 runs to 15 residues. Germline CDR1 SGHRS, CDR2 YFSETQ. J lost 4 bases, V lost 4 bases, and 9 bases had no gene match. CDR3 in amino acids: CASSVGTGEGTEAFF. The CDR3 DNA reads TGCGCCAGCAGCGTAGGGACAGGAGAGGGCACTGAAGCTTTCTTT.

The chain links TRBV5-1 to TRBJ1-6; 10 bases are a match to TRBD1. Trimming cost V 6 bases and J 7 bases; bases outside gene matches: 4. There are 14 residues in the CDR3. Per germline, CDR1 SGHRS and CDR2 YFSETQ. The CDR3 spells CASTLGQGNSPLHF. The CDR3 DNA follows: TGCGCCAGCACCCTGGGACAGGGGAATTCACCCCTCCACTTT. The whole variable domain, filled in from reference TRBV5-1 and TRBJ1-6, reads KAGVTQTPRYLIKTRGQQVTLSCSPISGHRSVSWYQQTPGQGLQFLFEYFSETQRNKGNFPGRFSGRQFSNSRSEMNVSTLELGDSALYLCASTLGQGNSPLHFGNGTRLTVT.

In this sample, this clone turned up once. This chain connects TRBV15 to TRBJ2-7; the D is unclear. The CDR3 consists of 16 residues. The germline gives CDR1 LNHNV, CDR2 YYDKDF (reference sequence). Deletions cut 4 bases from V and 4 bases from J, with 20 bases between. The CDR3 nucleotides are TGTGCCACCAGCAACCTATCCCCTTCGATGGGTTACGAGCAGTACTTC. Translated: CATSNLSPSMGYEQYF.

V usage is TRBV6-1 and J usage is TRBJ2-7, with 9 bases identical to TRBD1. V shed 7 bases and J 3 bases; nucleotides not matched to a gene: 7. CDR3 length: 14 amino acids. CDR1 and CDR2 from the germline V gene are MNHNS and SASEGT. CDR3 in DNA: TGTGCCAGCATTACCGGGACAGGGATCTACGAGCAGTACTTC. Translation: CASITGTGIYEQYF.

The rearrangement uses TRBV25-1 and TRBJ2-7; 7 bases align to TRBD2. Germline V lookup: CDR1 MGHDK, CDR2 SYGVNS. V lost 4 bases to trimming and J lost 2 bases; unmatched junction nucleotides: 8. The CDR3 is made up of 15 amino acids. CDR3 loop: CASSGGGWAAYEQYF. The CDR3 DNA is TGTGCCAGCAGTGGGGGGGGATGGGCGGCCTACGAGCAGTACTTC.

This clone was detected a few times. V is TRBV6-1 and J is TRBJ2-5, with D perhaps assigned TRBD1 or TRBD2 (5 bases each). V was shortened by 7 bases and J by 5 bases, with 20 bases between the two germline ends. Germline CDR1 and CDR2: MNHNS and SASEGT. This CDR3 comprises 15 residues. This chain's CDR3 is CASTLTRTEGETQYF. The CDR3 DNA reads TGTGCCAGCACCCTGACGAGGACCGAGGGGGAGACCCAGTACTTC.

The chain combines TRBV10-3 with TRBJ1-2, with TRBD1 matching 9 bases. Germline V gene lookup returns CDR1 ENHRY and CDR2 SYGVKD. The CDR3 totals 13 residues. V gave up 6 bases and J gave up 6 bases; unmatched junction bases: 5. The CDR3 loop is CAIRAGTGNGYTF. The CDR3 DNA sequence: TGTGCCATCAGAGCCGGGACAGGGAATGGCTACACCTTC.

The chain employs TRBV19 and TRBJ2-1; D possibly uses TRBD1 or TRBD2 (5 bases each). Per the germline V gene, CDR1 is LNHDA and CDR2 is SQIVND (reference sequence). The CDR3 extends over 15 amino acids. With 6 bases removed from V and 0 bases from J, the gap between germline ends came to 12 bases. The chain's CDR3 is CASRRDRSSYNEQFF. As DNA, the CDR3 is TGTGCCAGTAGGAGGGACCGAAGCTCCTACAATGAGCAGTTCTTC.

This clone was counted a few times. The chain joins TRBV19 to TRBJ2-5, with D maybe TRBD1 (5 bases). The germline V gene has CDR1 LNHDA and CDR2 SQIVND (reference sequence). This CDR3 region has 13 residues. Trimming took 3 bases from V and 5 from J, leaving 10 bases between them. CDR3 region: CASSIAGSETQYF. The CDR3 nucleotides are TGTGCCAGTAGTATTGCAGGGTCGGAGACCCAGTACTTC.